The sequence of this T cell receptor beta chain was determined in a study of blood T cell repertoires in COVID-19. Study-level information: The study drew acute and convalescent COVID-19 samples from the United States, Italy and Spain.

Generated by immunoSEQ multiplex PCR, the TCRdb table keeps only in-frame clones and is missing some. The sample has roughly 200,000 clones, roughly 89% seen once. Germline lookup yields CDR1 GTSNPN and CDR2 SVGIG (reference sequence). The CDR3 is 17 residues long. Losses at the gene ends were 4 bases for V and 7 bases for J; bases not matched to a gene: 10. Self-reported history from a screening survey and questionnaire set each donor's cohort. The sample was PBMCs or T cells enriched from blood (not recorded which). The chain couples TRBV30 to TRBJ2-1, with 16 bases matching TRBD2. The sequence derives from a man in his late teens or twenties with acute COVID-19. CDR3 residues: CAWKRGTSGRGGNEQFF. The DNA of the CDR3 is TGTGCCTGGAAACGTGGGACTAGCGGGAGGGGAGGAAATGAGCAGTTCTTC.